This T cell receptor beta chain comes out of a study of OX40 agonist ivuxolimab in advanced cancers. Overall study context: Ivuxolimab, which is an agonistic anti-OX40 (CD134) antibody, was administered to the patients. Notes on the study in general: The study observed clonal expansion of CD4+ and CD8+ blood T cells by week 6 at 0.1 to 3.0 mg/kg. Normalized T-cell clonal expansion was also low in a subset of nonresponders.

Measured with immunoSEQ multiplex PCR; TCRdb has only the in-frame clones, and not every one. The table has around 70,000 clones, about 79% seen once. V shed 1 base and J shed 4 bases, with 7 bases lying between them. The CDR3 contains 13 residues. Germline assignment: CDR1 MNHNS and CDR2 SASEGT. As for this clone: The antigen remains undetermined.

The material sequenced was CD4+ or CD8+ T cells sorted from blood, taken in a trial of the OX40 agonist ivuxolimab. The TCR comes from an adult with an advanced solid tumor such as melanoma, head and neck, liver or kidney cancer. The J gene is TRBJ1-2, the V gene TRBV6-1; D call uncertain. The chain's CDR3 is CASSEEHFYGYTF. CDR3 nucleotides: TGTGCCAGCAGTGAAGAACATTTCTATGGCTACACCTTC.